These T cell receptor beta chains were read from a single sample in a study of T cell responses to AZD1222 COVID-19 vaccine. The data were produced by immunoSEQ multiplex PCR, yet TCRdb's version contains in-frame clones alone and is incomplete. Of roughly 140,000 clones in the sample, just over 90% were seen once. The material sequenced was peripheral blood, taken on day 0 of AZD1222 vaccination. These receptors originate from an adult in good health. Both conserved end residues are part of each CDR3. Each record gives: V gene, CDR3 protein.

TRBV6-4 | CASSADSNQPQHF
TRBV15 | CATSRGGFFGGGGETQYF
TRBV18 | CASSPQGQGSNQPQHF
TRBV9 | CASSAGTSGANEQFF
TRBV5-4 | CASSLAPFSASTDTQYF
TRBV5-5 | CASSLIAGGSTDTQYF
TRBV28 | CASSRRGQETQYF
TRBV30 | CAWDSNYGYTF
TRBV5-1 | CASSLEGLGYNEQFF
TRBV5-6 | CASRRTGVREKLFF
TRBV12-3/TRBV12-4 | CASSSGGYGYTF
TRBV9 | CASSAGVAYNEQFF
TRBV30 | CAWGGNSYEQYF
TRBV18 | CASSVGEGANTEAFF
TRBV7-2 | CASSRLLPRNNSPLHF
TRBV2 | CASISVEFYEQYF
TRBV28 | CASSLTATNEKLFF
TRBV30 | CASGDGSNQPQHF
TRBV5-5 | CASSLSPWDEKLFF
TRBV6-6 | CASSPPRDLVATNEKLFF
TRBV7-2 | CASSLRVVSGRSGETQYF
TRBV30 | CALGRTSDNTDTQYF
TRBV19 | CASRQGLANYGYTF
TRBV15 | CATTKGLSNQPQHF
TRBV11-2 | CASSLDLAAYNEQFF
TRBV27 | CASKRQGMNTEAFF
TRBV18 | CASSPRADDNTEAFF
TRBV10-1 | CASSESSGGGRETQYF
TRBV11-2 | CASSTIYEQYF
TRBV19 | CASSIDGETQYF
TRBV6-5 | CASSYSSGGVTGELFF
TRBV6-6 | CASSTTENTEAFF
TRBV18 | CASSPGRDNSPLHF
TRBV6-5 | CASSLGPNEKLFF
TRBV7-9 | CASSPEGVTPLHF
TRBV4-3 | CASSRVPGQENGYTF
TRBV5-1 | CASSLAGLSGYTF
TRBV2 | CASRGLAGVRETQYF
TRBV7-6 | CASSPSIAGSSYNEQFF
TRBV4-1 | CASSQDGRNTGELFF
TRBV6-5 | CASSYGPPADTQYF
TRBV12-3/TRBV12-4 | CASSWDHKDEQYF
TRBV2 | CASNLLEGETQYF
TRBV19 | CASSMVAGGPSYYEQYF
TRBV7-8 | CASSSYTGADTEAFF
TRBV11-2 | CASSLRQGGSPLHF